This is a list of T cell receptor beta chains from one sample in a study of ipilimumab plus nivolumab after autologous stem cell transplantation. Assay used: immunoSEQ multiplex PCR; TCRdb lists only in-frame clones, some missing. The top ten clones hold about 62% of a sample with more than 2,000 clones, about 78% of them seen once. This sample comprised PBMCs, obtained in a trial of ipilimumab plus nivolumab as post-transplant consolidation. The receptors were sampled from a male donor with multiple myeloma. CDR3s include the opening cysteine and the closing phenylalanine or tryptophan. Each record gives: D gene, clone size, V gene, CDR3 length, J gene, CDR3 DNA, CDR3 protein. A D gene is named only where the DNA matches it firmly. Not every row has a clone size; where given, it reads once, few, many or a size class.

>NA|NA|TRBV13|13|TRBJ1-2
TGTGCCAGCAGCTCAGACGGCGCTTATGGCTACACCTTC
CASSSDGAYGYTF
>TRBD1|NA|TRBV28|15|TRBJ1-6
TGTGCCAGCAGTTTCCGGACAGGGAATAATTCACCCCTCCACTTT
CASSFRTGNNSPLHF
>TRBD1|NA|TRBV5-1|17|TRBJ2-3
TGCGCCAGCAGCTTGGCAGGTGGACAGGGGCAATCAGATACGCAGTATTTT
CASSLAGGQGQSDTQYF
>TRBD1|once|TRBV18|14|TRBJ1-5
TGTGCCAGCTCAGACAGGGTCGTCAATCAGCCCCAGCATTTT
CASSDRVVNQPQHF
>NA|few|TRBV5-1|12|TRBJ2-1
TGCGCCAGCAGCTTGATGCTCGATGAGCAGTTCTTC
CASSLMLDEQFF
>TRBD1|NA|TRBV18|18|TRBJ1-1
TGTGCCAGCTCACCACGAGGGACAGGGGGAATGCGGGCCACTGAAGCTTTCTTT
CASSPRGTGGMRATEAFF
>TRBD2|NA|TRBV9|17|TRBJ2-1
TGTGCCAGCAGCGCGCCACCGGAGAGCGGGACGTCGTATGAGCAGTTCTTC
CASSAPPESGTSYEQFF
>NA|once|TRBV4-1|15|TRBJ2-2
TGCGCCAGCAGCCTTAGCGGAGCGAACACCGGGGAGCTGTTTTTT
CASSLSGANTGELFF
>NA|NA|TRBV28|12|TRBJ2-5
TGTGCCAGCAGTTGGGGTAGGGACAAGCAGTACTTC
CASSWGRDKQYF
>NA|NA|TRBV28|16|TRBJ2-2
TGTGCCAGCAGTCCCCCCGGGGCCTGGGTGGACGGGGAGCTGTTTTTT
CASSPPGAWVDGELFF
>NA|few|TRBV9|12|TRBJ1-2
TGTGCCAGCGGTGGGGGTTGGGTCGGCTACACCTTC
CASGGGWVGYTF
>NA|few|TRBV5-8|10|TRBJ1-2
TGTGCCAGCAACAGTTTTGGCTACACCTTC
CASNSFGYTF
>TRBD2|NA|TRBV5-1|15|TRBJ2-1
TGCGCCAGCAGCTTGCGTCTAGCGGGAGATCATGAGCAGTTCTTC
CASSLRLAGDHEQFF
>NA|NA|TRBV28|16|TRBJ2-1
TGTGCCAGCAGTCCACTCAGACAGAGCTCCTACAATGAGCAGTTCTTC
CASSPLRQSSYNEQFF
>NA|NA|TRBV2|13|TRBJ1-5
TGTGCCAGCAGTGAGATGAGCAATCAGCCCCAGCATTTT
CASSEMSNQPQHF
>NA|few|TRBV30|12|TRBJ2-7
TGTGCCTGGACCGAAGGGGGGGGAGAGCAGTACTTC
CAWTEGGGEQYF
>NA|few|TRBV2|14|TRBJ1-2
TGTGCCAGCAGTGAAGTAGGGGGAGGCTATGGCTACACCTTC
CASSEVGGGYGYTF
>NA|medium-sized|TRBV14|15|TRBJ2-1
TGTGCCAGCAGCCAAGTTCAGCGGGCCTCCAATGAGCAGTTCTTC
CASSQVQRASNEQFF
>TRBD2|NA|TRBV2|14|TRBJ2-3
TGTGCCAGCAAAGGACTAGCGGGACCAGATACGCAGTATTTT
CASKGLAGPDTQYF
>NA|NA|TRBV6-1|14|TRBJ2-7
TGTGCCAGCAGTCTCCGGGATTTTGCCTACGAGCAGTACTTC
CASSLRDFAYEQYF
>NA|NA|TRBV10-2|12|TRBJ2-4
TGCGCCAGCACTCCCCAGGGAAACATTCAGTACTTC
CASTPQGNIQYF
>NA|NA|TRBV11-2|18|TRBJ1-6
TGTGCCAGCAGCCTAAAGTTACGGGCGAGCTCCTATAATTCACCCCTCCACTTT
CASSLKLRASSYNSPLHF
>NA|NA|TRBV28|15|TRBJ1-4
TGTGCCAGCAGTTTTGGGGGGGGGCGGAGGGAAAAACTGTTTTTT
CASSFGGGRREKLFF
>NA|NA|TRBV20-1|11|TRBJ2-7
TGCAGTGCTAGAGTAATAAGAGAGCAGTACTTC
CSARVIREQYF
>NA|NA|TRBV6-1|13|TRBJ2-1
TGTGCCAGCAGTGAATACGGGTACAATGAGCAGTTCTTC
CASSEYGYNEQFF
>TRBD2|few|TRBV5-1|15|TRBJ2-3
TGCGCCAGCAGCTTCAGCGGGGGACACACAGATACGCAGTATTTT
CASSFSGGHTDTQYF
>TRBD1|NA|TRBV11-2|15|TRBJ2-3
TGTGCCAGCAGCCAACAGGGGGTGGTTACAGATACGCAGTATTTT
CASSQQGVVTDTQYF
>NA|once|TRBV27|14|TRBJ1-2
TGTGCCAGCAGTTTACTCGGCTCGATTGATGGCTACACCTTC
CASSLLGSIDGYTF
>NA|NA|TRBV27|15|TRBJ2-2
TGTGCCAGCAGTTTTACAGGGATCTCGGCCGGGGAGCTGTTTTTT
CASSFTGISAGELFF
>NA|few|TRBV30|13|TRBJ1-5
TGTGCCTGGAGTGAAGGTAACAATCAGCCCCAGCATTTT
CAWSEGNNQPQHF
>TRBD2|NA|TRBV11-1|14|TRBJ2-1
TGTGCCAGCAGTACGGGACTAGTCTACAATGAGCAGTTCTTC
CASSTGLVYNEQFF
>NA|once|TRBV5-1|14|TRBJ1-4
TGCGCCAGCAGCTCCGACTCAACTAATGAAAAACTGTTTTTT
CASSSDSTNEKLFF
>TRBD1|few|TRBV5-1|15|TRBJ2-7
TGCGCCAGCAGCATGGCGGGACAGGGATTAGGGGAGCAGTACTTC
CASSMAGQGLGEQYF
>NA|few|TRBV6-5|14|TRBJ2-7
TGTGCCAGCAGTTACGGATTAGCGAGCTACGAGCAGTACTTC
CASSYGLASYEQYF
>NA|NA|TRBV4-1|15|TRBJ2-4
TGCGCCAGCAGCCAAGAGGGGTCAAGTGGGAACATTCAGTACTTC
CASSQEGSSGNIQYF
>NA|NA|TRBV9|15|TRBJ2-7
TGTGCCAGCAGCGTAGCTTTGGGGGGATCCTACGAGCAGTACTTC
CASSVALGGSYEQYF
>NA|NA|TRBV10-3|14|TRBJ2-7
TGTGCCATCAGTGACGAAAGGGGTATCGACGAGCAGTACTTC
CAISDERGIDEQYF
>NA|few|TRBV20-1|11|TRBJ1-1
TGCAGTGCCAGTGAGTGGACTGAAGCTTTCTTT
CSASEWTEAFF
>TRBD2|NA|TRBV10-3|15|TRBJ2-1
TGTGCCATCAGTCGACTAGCGGGGGGTGACAATGAGCAGTTCTTC
CAISRLAGGDNEQFF
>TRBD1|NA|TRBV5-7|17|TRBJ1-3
TGTGCCAGCAGCCCGTACAACAGGGGAGCATCTGGAAACACCATATATTTT
CASSPYNRGASGNTIYF
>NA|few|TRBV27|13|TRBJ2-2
TGTGCCAGCAGTTTAGGTAGCACCGGGGAGCTGTTTTTT
CASSLGSTGELFF
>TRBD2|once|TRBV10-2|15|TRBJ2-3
TGCGCCAGCAGCACGACTAGCGGGACGGGTAATACGCAGTATTTT
CASSTTSGTGNTQYF
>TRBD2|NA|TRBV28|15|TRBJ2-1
TGTGCCAGCAGTTTAGAGCGGGACCCTTACAATGAGCAGTTCTTC
CASSLERDPYNEQFF
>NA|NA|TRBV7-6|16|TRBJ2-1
TGTGCCAGCAGCTCCACCGGGACAAACTCCTACAATGAGCAGTTCTTC
CASSSTGTNSYNEQFF
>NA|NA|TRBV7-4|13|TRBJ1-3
TGTGCCAGCAGCCCATTCGCTGGAAACACCATATATTTT
CASSPFAGNTIYF